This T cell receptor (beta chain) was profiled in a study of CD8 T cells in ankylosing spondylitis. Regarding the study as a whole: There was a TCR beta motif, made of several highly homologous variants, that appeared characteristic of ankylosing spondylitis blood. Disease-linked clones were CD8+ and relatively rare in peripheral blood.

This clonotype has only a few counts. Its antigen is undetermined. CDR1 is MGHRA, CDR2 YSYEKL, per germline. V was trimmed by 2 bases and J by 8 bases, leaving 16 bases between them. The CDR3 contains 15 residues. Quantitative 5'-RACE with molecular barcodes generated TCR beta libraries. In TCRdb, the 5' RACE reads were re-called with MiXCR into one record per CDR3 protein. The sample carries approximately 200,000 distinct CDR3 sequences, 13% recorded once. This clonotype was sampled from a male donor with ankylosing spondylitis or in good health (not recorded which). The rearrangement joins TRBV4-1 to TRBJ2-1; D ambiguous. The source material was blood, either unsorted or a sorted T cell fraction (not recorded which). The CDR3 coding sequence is TGCGCCAGCAGCCAACCGTTCAGACGGACGGATGAGCAGTTCTTC. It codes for CASSQPFRRTDEQFF.